The 8 T cell receptor beta chains reported below all come from one sample, sequenced in a study of T cell responses to AZD1222 COVID-19 vaccine. Sequenced by immunoSEQ multiplex PCR; TCRdb stores in-frame clones only, minus some. The sample records roughly 270,000 clones, about 94% being singletons. The sample consisted of peripheral blood, taken 28 days after the second AZD1222 dose. The receptors here all came from an adult who received the AZD1222 COVID-19 vaccine.

The chain couples TRBV4-3 to TRBJ1-2; no clear D. V lost 1 base and J lost 6, with 12 bases in between. CDR3 length: 14 residues. CDR1 LGHNA and CDR2 YSLEER come from the germline V gene. CDR3 protein: CASSQVGRSDGYTF. The CDR3 nucleotides read TGCGCCAGCAGCCAAGTCGGCAGGAGCGATGGCTACACCTTC.

With regard to this clone: Compared with germline, one end of the junction differs, possibly owing to a read error. The V call is TRBV7-7, the J call TRBJ1-1; 7 nucleotides align to TRBD1. Looked up from germline, CDR1 is SSHAT and CDR2 is FNYEAQ (reference sequence). This CDR3 contains 16 residues. CDR3 protein: CASSPLSRGLYTEAFF. CDR3 sequence (DNA): TGTGCTAGCAGCCCTTTATCCAGGGGGTTATACACTGAAGCTTTCTTT.

The genes are TRBV5-1 and TRBJ2-7; unclear D gene. Deletions cut 0 bases from V and 3 bases from J, with 10 bases between. Germline V CDR1 and CDR2: SGHRS, YFSETQ. There are 14 residues in the CDR3. CDR3 DNA sequence: TGCGCCAGCAGCTTGGCCGGTAGTTACTACGAGCAGTACTTC. Amino acid sequence: CASSLAGSYYEQYF.

V gene TRBV29-1 combines with J gene TRBJ1-1; 9 bases line up with TRBD1. The junction had 7 bases not matched to a gene; V was cut back by 5 bases and J by 3 bases. Looked up from germline, CDR1 is SQVTM and CDR2 is ANQGSEA. The CDR3 runs to 14 residues. CDR3 in amino acids: CSVYRDREDTEAFF. The CDR3 DNA follows: TGCAGCGTTTACCGGGACAGGGAGGACACTGAAGCTTTCTTT. Full variable domain (rest looked up from reference TRBV29-1 and TRBJ1-1): SAVISQKPSRDICQRGTSLTIQCQVDSQVTMMFWYRQQPGQSLTLIATANQGSEATYESGFVIDKFPISRPNLTFSTLTVSNMSPEDSSIYLCSVYRDREDTEAFFGQGTRLTVV.

The rearrangement links TRBV2 to TRBJ1-5, with 8 bases that match TRBD1. This CDR3 spans 15 amino acids. Germline V gene sequence: CDR1 SNHLY, CDR2 FYNNEI. V dropped 2 bases and J dropped 6; count of bases not matched to a gene: 6. The DNA for the CDR3 is TGTGCCAGCAGTGAACTAGGGCAGGGGGCTCAGCCCCAGCATTTT. Translated: CASSELGQGAQPQHF.

The J gene is TRBJ1-1, the V gene TRBV3-1 (or the pseudogene TRBV3-2); D is possibly TRBD1 (5 bases). Trimming took 1 base from V and 3 from J, leaving 6 bases between them. Per the germline V gene, CDR1 is LGHDT and CDR2 is YNNKEL (reference sequence). The CDR3 extends over 13 amino acids. The CDR3: CASSQGQYTEAFF. CDR3 coding DNA: TGTGCCAGCAGCCAAGGACAGTACACTGAAGCTTTCTTT.

The chain joins TRBV11-3 to TRBJ2-1, with TRBD1 matching 7 bases. Germline trimming cut 3 bases from V and 4 bases from J; bases unmatched to any gene: 6. The CDR3 extends over 15 amino acids. Germline lookup yields CDR1 SGHNT and CDR2 YENEEA. CDR3 coding DNA: TGTGCCAGCAGCTTGAAGGGGGCGGAATACAATGAGCAGTTCTTC. Amino acids: CASSLKGAEYNEQFF.

The chain has TRBV28 and TRBJ1-1; D is unclear. Germline V CDR1 and CDR2: MDHEN, SYDVKM. The CDR3 consists of 12 residues. Trimming took 1 base from V and 8 from J, leaving 8 bases between them. The CDR3 DNA reads TGTGCCAGCAGTTTATATACAGCCGAAGCTTTCTTT. Protein product: CASSLYTAEAFF. The entire variable domain, with the rest obtained from reference TRBV28 and TRBJ1-1, is as follows: DVKVTQSSRYLVKRTGEKVFLECVQDMDHENMFWYRQDPGLGLRLIYFSYDVKMKEKGDIPEGYSVSREKKERFSLILESASTNQTSMYLCASSLYTAEAFFGQGTRLTVV.